Listed below are T cell receptor beta chains from one sample, sequenced in a study of blood T cells in healthy people across ages. A single record per CDR3 protein comes from TCRdb applying MiXCR to the 5' RACE reads. In the table there are hundreds of thousands of distinct CDR3 sequences, under 30% of which are singletons. The sequencing sample was made of blood. Receptor source: a woman at least 80 years old in good health. The CDR3 runs from the conserved cysteine through the conserved F or W. A D gene is named only where the DNA matches it firmly. For some rows the clone size is stated as once, few or many, or as a class when expanded; others skip it.

clone_size: few
v_call: TRBV11-2
d_call: NA
j_call: TRBJ1-1
cdr3_aa: CASSAEGLMMGTEAFF
cdr3_nt: TGTGCCAGCAGCGCAGAAGGACTGATGATGGGCACTGAAGCTTTCTTT

clone_size: many
v_call: TRBV6-6
d_call: NA
j_call: TRBJ2-5
cdr3_aa: CASSYRVQETQYF
cdr3_nt: TGTGCCAGCAGTTACCGGGTACAAGAGACCCAGTACTTC

clone_size: NA
v_call: TRBV20-1
d_call: NA
j_call: TRBJ2-1
cdr3_aa: CSVKTPYLTNEQFF
cdr3_nt: TGCAGTGTCAAAACCCCCTATTTGACCAATGAGCAGTTCTTC

clone_size: many
v_call: TRBV2
d_call: TRBD2
j_call: TRBJ2-3
cdr3_aa: CASSGTPGLAGLRGDTQYF
cdr3_nt: TGTGCCAGCAGTGGAACCCCCGGACTAGCGGGGCTGAGGGGAGATACGCAGTATTTT

clone_size: many
v_call: TRBV28
d_call: NA
j_call: TRBJ2-5
cdr3_aa: CASSLGPWETQYF
cdr3_nt: TGTGCCAGCAGTTTGGGGCCATGGGAGACCCAGTACTTC

clone_size: many
v_call: TRBV7-8
d_call: NA
j_call: TRBJ1-2
cdr3_aa: CASSLASGGAGYGYTF
cdr3_nt: TGTGCCAGCAGCTTAGCGTCCGGTGGAGCAGGTTATGGCTACACCTTC

clone_size: NA
v_call: TRBV15
d_call: NA
j_call: TRBJ2-3
cdr3_aa: CATSKRAGEDTQYF
cdr3_nt: TGTGCCACCAGCAAAAGAGCCGGGGAAGATACGCAGTATTTT

clone_size: many
v_call: TRBV6-6
d_call: NA
j_call: TRBJ2-5
cdr3_aa: CASSYISGVETQYF
cdr3_nt: TGTGCCAGCAGTTACATCTCAGGTGTTGAGACCCAGTACTTC

clone_size: many
v_call: TRBV5-6
d_call: NA
j_call: TRBJ2-7
cdr3_aa: CASSLVGFDEQYF
cdr3_nt: TGTGCCAGCAGCTTGGTTGGGTTCGACGAGCAGTACTTC

clone_size: many
v_call: TRBV20-1
d_call: NA
j_call: TRBJ2-1
cdr3_aa: CSARASGGVGDEQFF
cdr3_nt: TGCAGTGCTAGAGCCTCCGGAGGGGTTGGCGATGAGCAGTTCTTC

clone_size: many
v_call: TRBV12-3/TRBV12-4
d_call: TRBD1
j_call: TRBJ1-5
cdr3_aa: CASSLGLGTGNQPQHF
cdr3_nt: TGTGCCAGCAGTTTAGGTTTGGGGACAGGTAATCAGCCCCAGCATTTT

clone_size: NA
v_call: TRBV29-1
d_call: NA
j_call: TRBJ1-2
cdr3_aa: CSVADNYGYTF
cdr3_nt: TGCAGCGTCGCAGACAACTATGGCTACACCTTC

clone_size: NA
v_call: TRBV15
d_call: TRBD2
j_call: TRBJ2-3
cdr3_aa: CATSREFPSLAGGNTDTQYF
cdr3_nt: TGTGCCACCAGCAGAGAGTTCCCCTCGTTAGCGGGGGGAAACACAGATACGCAGTATTTT

clone_size: many
v_call: TRBV7-2
d_call: NA
j_call: TRBJ2-5
cdr3_aa: CASSLDGREAETQYF
cdr3_nt: TGTGCCAGCAGCTTAGATGGCAGGGAGGCAGAGACCCAGTACTTC

clone_size: many
v_call: TRBV12-3/TRBV12-4
d_call: NA
j_call: TRBJ1-2
cdr3_aa: CASSVGQQSNYGYTF
cdr3_nt: TGTGCCAGCTCTGTAGGACAGCAATCTAACTATGGCTACACCTTC

clone_size: many
v_call: TRBV21-1
d_call: NA
j_call: TRBJ2-5
cdr3_aa: CASREGSGPAEETQYF
cdr3_nt: TGTGCCAGCAGGGAGGGTAGCGGGCCCGCTGAAGAGACCCAGTACTTC

clone_size: NA
v_call: TRBV20-1
d_call: NA
j_call: TRBJ1-1
cdr3_aa: CSASGVDLTEAFF
cdr3_nt: TGCAGTGCCAGTGGGGTTGACCTCACTGAAGCTTTCTTT

clone_size: many
v_call: TRBV29-1
d_call: TRBD1
j_call: TRBJ1-2
cdr3_aa: CSTGAGYGYTF
cdr3_nt: TGCAGTACAGGGGCCGGCTATGGCTACACCTTC

clone_size: many
v_call: TRBV20-1
d_call: TRBD2
j_call: TRBJ2-1
cdr3_aa: CSARDLTSGVRNEQFF
cdr3_nt: TGCAGTGCTAGAGACCTAACTAGCGGGGTTAGAAATGAGCAGTTCTTC

clone_size: NA
v_call: TRBV7-2
d_call: NA
j_call: TRBJ2-1
cdr3_aa: CASSPGPRTSYEQFF
cdr3_nt: TGTGCCAGCAGCCCCGGCCCGCGGACCTCCTATGAGCAGTTCTTC

clone_size: NA
v_call: TRBV4-3
d_call: TRBD1
j_call: TRBJ1-5
cdr3_aa: CASSQRTGLQPQHF
cdr3_nt: TGCGCCAGCAGCCAAAGGACAGGGCTCCAGCCCCAGCATTTT

clone_size: many
v_call: TRBV20-1
d_call: TRBD2
j_call: TRBJ2-3
cdr3_aa: CSASTSGGGTDTQYF
cdr3_nt: TGCAGTGCTTCGACTAGCGGGGGGGGAACAGATACGCAGTATTTT

clone_size: many
v_call: TRBV3-1
d_call: NA
j_call: TRBJ2-7
cdr3_aa: CASSRASRGTSYEQYF
cdr3_nt: TGTGCCAGCAGCCGCGCTTCCCGGGGGACTTCCTACGAGCAGTACTTC

clone_size: many
v_call: TRBV27
d_call: NA
j_call: TRBJ2-7
cdr3_aa: CASSSQGMHEQYF
cdr3_nt: TGTGCCAGCAGTTCTCAGGGTATGCACGAGCAGTACTTC

clone_size: few
v_call: TRBV7-2
d_call: NA
j_call: TRBJ1-1
cdr3_aa: CASSLFEAGGTEAFF
cdr3_nt: TGTGCCAGCAGCTTATTTGAGGCGGGCGGCACTGAAGCTTTCTTT

clone_size: few
v_call: TRBV29-1
d_call: NA
j_call: TRBJ1-2
cdr3_aa: CSVEWGLYGYTF
cdr3_nt: TGCAGCGTTGAATGGGGTCTCTATGGCTACACCTTC

clone_size: many
v_call: TRBV5-1
d_call: TRBD2
j_call: TRBJ2-1
cdr3_aa: CASSNPATSGAEQFF
cdr3_nt: TGCGCCAGCAGCAATCCGGCGACTAGCGGCGCTGAGCAGTTCTTC

clone_size: NA
v_call: TRBV9
d_call: TRBD1
j_call: TRBJ1-6
cdr3_aa: CASSTRTGSDSPLHF
cdr3_nt: TGTGCCAGCAGCACACGGACAGGGTCGGATTCACCCCTCCACTTT

clone_size: NA
v_call: TRBV6-2/TRBV6-3
d_call: TRBD2
j_call: TRBJ2-2
cdr3_aa: CASSYTLAGAHTGERFF
cdr3_nt: TGTGCCAGCAGTTACACACTAGCGGGGGCGCACACCGGGGAGCGGTTTTTT

clone_size: many
v_call: TRBV24-1
d_call: TRBD1
j_call: TRBJ1-2
cdr3_aa: CATSRAGGYGYTF
cdr3_nt: TGTGCCACCAGTAGGGCAGGGGGTTACGGCTACACCTTC

clone_size: many
v_call: TRBV28
d_call: NA
j_call: TRBJ1-5
cdr3_aa: CASSRQQGGGQPQHF
cdr3_nt: TGTGCCAGCAGCCGACAACAGGGTGGGGGTCAGCCCCAGCATTTT

clone_size: NA
v_call: TRBV15
d_call: NA
j_call: TRBJ1-2
cdr3_aa: CATSTMQGSRGYTF
cdr3_nt: TGTGCCACCAGCACCATGCAAGGGTCTCGTGGCTACACCTTC

clone_size: many
v_call: TRBV20-1
d_call: TRBD1
j_call: TRBJ1-2
cdr3_aa: CSASTGGYNGYTF
cdr3_nt: TGCAGTGCTTCTACAGGGGGCTACAATGGCTACACCTTC

clone_size: NA
v_call: TRBV9
d_call: TRBD2
j_call: TRBJ2-1
cdr3_aa: CASTGDGGLAGYNEQFF
cdr3_nt: TGTGCCAGTACGGGAGATGGTGGACTAGCGGGATACAATGAGCAGTTCTTC

clone_size: few
v_call: TRBV6-1
d_call: NA
j_call: TRBJ1-2
cdr3_aa: CATADPRKGYGYGYTF
cdr3_nt: TGTGCCACTGCGGACCCCCGTAAAGGATATGGCTATGGCTACACCTTC

clone_size: NA
v_call: TRBV7-9
d_call: NA
j_call: TRBJ2-5
cdr3_aa: CASSFREETQKTQYF
cdr3_nt: TGTGCCAGCAGCTTCAGGGAAGAGACCCAGAAGACCCAGTACTTC

clone_size: once
v_call: TRBV12-3/TRBV12-4
d_call: NA
j_call: TRBJ2-1
cdr3_aa: CASRRSFRSYNEQFF
cdr3_nt: TGTGCCAGCAGACGTAGTTTTCGCTCCTACAATGAGCAGTTCTTC

clone_size: NA
v_call: TRBV5-6
d_call: TRBD2
j_call: TRBJ2-5
cdr3_aa: CASSLAGLGEETQYF
cdr3_nt: TGTGCCAGCAGCTTGGCGGGACTAGGGGAAGAGACCCAGTACTTC

clone_size: many
v_call: TRBV6-1
d_call: NA
j_call: TRBJ1-1
cdr3_aa: CASSRVLEAFF
cdr3_nt: TGTGCCAGCAGCAGGGTTCTTGAAGCTTTCTTT

clone_size: NA
v_call: TRBV27
d_call: NA
j_call: TRBJ2-7
cdr3_aa: CASSTLGVVACEQYF
cdr3_nt: TGTGCCAGCAGCACCCTGGGGGTGGTAGCCTGCGAGCAGTACTTC

clone_size: many
v_call: TRBV5-6
d_call: NA
j_call: TRBJ2-7
cdr3_aa: CASSLFQGLSSYEQYF
cdr3_nt: TGTGCCAGCAGCCTCTTCCAGGGATTGAGTTCCTACGAGCAGTACTTC